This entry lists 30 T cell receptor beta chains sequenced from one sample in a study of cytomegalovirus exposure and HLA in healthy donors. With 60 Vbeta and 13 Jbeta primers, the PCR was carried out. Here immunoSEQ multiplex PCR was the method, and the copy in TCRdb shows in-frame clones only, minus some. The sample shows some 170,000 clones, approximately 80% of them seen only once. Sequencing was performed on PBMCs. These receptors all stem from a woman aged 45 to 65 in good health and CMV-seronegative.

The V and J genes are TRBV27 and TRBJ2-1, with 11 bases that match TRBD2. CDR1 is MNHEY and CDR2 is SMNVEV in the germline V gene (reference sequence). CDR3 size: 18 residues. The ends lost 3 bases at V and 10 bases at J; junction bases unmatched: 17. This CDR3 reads CASSFTGLLAGAGGEQFF. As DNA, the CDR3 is TGTGCCAGCAGTTTTACGGGTTTACTAGCGGGGGCCGGCGGGGAGCAGTTCTTC.

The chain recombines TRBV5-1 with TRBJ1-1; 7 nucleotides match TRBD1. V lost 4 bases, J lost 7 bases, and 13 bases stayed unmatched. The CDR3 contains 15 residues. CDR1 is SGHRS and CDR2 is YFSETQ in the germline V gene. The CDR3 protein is CASSKVTGTEFEAFF. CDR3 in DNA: TGCGCCAGCAGCAAAGTTACCGGGACAGAATTTGAAGCTTTCTTT.

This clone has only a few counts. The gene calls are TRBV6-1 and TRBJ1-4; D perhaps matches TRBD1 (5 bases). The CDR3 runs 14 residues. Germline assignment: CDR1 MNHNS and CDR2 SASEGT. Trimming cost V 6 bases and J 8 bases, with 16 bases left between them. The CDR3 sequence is CASRASGYYEKLFF. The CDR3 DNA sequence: TGTGCCAGCAGGGCATCAGGGTATTACGAAAAACTGTTTTTT.

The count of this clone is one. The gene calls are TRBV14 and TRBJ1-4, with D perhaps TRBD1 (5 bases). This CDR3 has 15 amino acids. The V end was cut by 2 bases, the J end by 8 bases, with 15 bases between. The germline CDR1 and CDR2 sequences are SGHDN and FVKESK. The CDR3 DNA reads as TGTGCCAGCAGCCAACGGACACCGGCGAGGGAAAAACTGTTTTTT. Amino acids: CASSQRTPAREKLFF.

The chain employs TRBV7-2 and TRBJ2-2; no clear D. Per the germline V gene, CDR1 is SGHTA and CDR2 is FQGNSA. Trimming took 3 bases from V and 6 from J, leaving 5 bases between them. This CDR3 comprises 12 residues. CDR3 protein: CASSFSAGELFF. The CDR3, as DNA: TGTGCCAGCAGCTTCTCGGCCGGGGAGCTGTTTTTT.

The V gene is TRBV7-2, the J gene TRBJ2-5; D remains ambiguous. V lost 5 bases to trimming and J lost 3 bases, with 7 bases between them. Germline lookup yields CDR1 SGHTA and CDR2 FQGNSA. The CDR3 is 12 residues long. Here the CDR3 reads CASSRVEETQYF. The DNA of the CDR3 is TGTGCCAGCAGCCGGGTTGAAGAGACCCAGTACTTC.

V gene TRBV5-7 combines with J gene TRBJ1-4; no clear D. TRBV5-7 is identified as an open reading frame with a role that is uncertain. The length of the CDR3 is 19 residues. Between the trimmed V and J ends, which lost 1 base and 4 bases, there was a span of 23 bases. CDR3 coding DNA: TGTGCCAGCAGCTTGACGGCCAGCCACTATCCGAGCTTTAATGAAAAACTGTTTTTT. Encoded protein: CASSLTASHYPSFNEKLFF.

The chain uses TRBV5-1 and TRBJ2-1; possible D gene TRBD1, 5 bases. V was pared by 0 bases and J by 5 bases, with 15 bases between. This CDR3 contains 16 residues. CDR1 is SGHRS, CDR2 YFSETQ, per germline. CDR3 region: CASSLAEAGPHNEQFF. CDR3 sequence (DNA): TGCGCCAGCAGCTTGGCCGAGGCAGGGCCCCACAATGAGCAGTTCTTC.

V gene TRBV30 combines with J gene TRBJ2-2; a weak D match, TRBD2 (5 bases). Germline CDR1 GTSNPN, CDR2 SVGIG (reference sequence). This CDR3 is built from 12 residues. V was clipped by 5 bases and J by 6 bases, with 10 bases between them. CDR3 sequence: CAWGWGAGELFF. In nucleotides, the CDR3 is TGTGCCTGGGGGTGGGGAGCCGGGGAGCTGTTTTTT.

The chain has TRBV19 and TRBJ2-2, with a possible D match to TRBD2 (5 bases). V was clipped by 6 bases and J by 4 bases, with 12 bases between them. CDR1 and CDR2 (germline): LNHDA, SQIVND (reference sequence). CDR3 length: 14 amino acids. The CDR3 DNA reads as TGTGCCAGTAGGGGTAGCGCGAGCACCGGGGAGCTGTTTTTT. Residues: CASRGSASTGELFF.

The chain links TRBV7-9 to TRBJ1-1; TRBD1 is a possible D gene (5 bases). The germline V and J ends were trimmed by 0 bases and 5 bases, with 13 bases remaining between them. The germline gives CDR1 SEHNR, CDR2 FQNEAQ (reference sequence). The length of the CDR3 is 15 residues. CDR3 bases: TGTGCCAGCAGCTTAGCAGGCGGGGGAACAACTGAAGCTTTCTTT. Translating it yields CASSLAGGGTTEAFF.

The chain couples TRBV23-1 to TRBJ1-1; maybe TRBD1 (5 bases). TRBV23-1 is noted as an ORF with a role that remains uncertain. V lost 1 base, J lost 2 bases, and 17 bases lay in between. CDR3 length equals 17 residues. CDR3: CASSQWCLTGINTEAFF. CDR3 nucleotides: TGCGCCAGCAGTCAATGGTGTCTTACAGGAATAAACACTGAAGCTTTCTTT.

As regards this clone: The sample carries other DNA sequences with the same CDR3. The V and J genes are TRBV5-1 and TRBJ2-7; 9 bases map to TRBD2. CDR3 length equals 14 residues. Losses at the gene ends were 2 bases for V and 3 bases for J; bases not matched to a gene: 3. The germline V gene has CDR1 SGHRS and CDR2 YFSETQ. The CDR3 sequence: CASSLGSGSYEQYF. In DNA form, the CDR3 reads TGCGCCAGCAGCTTAGGTAGCGGGAGCTACGAGCAGTACTTC.

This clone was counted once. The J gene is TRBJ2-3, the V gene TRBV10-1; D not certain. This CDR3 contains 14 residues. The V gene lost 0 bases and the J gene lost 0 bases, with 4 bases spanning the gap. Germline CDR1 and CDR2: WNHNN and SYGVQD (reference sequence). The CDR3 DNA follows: TGCGCCAGCAGTGAGTCATCTAGCACAGATACGCAGTATTTT. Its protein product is CASSESSSTDTQYF.

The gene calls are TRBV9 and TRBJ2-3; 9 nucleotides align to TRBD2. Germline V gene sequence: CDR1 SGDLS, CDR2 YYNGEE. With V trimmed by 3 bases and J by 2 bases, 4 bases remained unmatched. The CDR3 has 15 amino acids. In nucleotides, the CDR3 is TGTGCCAGCAGCGCGGTAGCGGGGGTCACAGATACGCAGTATTTT. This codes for CASSAVAGVTDTQYF.

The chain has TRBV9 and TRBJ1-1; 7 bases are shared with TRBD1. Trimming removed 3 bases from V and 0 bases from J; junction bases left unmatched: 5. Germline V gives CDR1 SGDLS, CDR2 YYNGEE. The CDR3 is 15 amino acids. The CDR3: CASSASGGMNTEAFF. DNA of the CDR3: TGTGCCAGCAGCGCATCAGGGGGGATGAACACTGAAGCTTTCTTT.

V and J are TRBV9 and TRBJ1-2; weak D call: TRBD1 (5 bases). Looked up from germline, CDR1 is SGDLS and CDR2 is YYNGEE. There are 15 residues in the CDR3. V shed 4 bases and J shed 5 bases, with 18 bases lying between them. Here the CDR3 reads CASSPQFQGRYGYTF. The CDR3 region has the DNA TGTGCCAGCAGCCCCCAGTTCCAGGGAAGATATGGCTACACCTTC.

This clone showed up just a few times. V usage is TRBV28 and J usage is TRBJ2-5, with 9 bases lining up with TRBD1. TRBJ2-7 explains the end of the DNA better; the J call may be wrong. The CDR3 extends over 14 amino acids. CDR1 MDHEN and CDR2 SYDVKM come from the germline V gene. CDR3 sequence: CASTTTGGDNEQYF. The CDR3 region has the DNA TGTGCCAGCACCACGACAGGGGGGGACAACGAGCAGTACTTC.

CDR3 protein: CASSPGDSFYGYTF. The DNA of the CDR3 is TGTGCCAGCAGCCCTGGGGACAGTTTCTATGGCTACACCTTC. The chain couples TRBV7-2 to TRBJ1-2, with 7 bases identical to TRBD1. J was trimmed by 4 bases and V by 5 bases; bases with no gene match: 7. The CDR3 runs to 14 residues. The germline CDR1 and CDR2 sequences are SGHTA and FQGNSA.

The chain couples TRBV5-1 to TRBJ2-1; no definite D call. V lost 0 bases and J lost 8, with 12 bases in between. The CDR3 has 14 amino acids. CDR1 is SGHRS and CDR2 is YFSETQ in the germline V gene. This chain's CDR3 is CASSLGILSDEQFF. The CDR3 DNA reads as TGCGCCAGCAGCTTGGGGATTCTCAGCGATGAGCAGTTCTTC.

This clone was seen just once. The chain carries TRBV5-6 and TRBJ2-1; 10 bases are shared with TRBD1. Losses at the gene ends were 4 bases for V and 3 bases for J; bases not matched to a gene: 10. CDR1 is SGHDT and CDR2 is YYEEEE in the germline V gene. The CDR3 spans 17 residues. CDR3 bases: TGTGCCAGCAGCCCGGGACAGGGGATCTATATCTACAATGAGCAGTTCTTC. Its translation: CASSPGQGIYIYNEQFF.

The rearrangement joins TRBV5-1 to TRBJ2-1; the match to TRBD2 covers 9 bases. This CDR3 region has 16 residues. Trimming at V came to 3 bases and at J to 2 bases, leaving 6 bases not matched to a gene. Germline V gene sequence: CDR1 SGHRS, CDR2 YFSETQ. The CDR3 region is CASSSPGTSPYNEQFF. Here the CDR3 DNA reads TGCGCCAGCAGCTCCCCCGGGACTAGCCCCTACAATGAGCAGTTCTTC.

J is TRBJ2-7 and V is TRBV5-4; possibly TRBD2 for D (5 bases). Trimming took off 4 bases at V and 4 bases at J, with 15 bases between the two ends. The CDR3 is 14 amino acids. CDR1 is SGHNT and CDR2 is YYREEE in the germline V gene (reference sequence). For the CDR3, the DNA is TGTGCCAGCAGCCCTCCGGGCGGGCTTTACGAGCAGTACTTC. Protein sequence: CASSPPGGLYEQYF.

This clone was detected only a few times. The CDR3, as DNA: TGTGCCAGCAGTTCCAGGCCGGGACAGGGCAGCTCCTACGAGCAGTACTTC. This encodes CASSSRPGQGSSYEQYF. The genes are TRBV27 and TRBJ2-7; 9 bases fit TRBD1. The V segment lost 4 bases and the J segment 0 bases; nucleotides outside the gene matches: 10. The CDR3 spans 17 residues. Germline CDR1 reads MNHEY; CDR2 reads SMNVEV (reference sequence).

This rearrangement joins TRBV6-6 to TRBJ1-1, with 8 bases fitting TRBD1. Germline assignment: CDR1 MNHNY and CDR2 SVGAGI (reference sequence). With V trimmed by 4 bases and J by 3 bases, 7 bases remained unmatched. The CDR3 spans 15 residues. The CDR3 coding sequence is TGTGCCAGCAGTTCTACGCAGGGGGCCCACACTGAAGCTTTCTTT. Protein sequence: CASSSTQGAHTEAFF.

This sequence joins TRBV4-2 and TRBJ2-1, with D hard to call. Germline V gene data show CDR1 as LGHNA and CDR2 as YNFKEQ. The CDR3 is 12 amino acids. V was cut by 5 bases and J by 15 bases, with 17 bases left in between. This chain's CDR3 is CASSARGLVPFF. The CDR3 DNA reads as TGTGCCAGCAGCGCAAGAGGTCTAGTGCCGTTCTTC.

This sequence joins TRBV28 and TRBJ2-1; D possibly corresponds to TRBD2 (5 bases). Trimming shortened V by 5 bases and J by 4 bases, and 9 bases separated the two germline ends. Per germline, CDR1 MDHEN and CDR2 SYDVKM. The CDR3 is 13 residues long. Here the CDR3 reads CASSPPGYNEQFF. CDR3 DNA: TGTGCCAGCAGTCCCCCGGGGTACAATGAGCAGTTCTTC.

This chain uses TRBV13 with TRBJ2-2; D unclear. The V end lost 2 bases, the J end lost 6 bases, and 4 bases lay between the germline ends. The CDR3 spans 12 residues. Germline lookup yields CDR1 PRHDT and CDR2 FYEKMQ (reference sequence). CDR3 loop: CASSLSAGELFF. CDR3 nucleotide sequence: TGTGCCAGCAGCTTATCGGCCGGGGAGCTGTTTTTT.

The DNA for the CDR3 is TGTGCCAGTAGTTTGACAGGGAAGGACCATGGCTACACCTTC. It is translated as CASSLTGKDHGYTF. V usage is TRBV19 and J usage is TRBJ1-2; TRBD1 matches at 7 bases. CDR3 size: 14 residues. The germline V gene encodes CDR1 LNHDA and CDR2 SQIVND (reference sequence). Trimming removed 5 bases from V and 6 bases from J; junction bases left unmatched: 9. Looking up the rest from reference TRBV19 and TRBJ1-2 gives the full variable domain: DGGITQSPKYLFRKEGQNVTLSCEQNLNHDAMYWYRQDPGQGLRLIYYSQIVNDFQKGDIAEGYSVSREKKESFPLTVTSAQKNPTAFYLCASSLTGKDHGYTFGSGTRLTVV.

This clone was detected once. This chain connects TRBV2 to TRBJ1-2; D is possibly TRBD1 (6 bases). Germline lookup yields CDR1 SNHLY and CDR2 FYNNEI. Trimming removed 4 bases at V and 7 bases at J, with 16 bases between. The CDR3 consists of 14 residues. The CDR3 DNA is TGTGCCAGCAGTGGGGGGGGGCTACTAGCTGGCTACACCTTC. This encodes CASSGGGLLAGYTF.